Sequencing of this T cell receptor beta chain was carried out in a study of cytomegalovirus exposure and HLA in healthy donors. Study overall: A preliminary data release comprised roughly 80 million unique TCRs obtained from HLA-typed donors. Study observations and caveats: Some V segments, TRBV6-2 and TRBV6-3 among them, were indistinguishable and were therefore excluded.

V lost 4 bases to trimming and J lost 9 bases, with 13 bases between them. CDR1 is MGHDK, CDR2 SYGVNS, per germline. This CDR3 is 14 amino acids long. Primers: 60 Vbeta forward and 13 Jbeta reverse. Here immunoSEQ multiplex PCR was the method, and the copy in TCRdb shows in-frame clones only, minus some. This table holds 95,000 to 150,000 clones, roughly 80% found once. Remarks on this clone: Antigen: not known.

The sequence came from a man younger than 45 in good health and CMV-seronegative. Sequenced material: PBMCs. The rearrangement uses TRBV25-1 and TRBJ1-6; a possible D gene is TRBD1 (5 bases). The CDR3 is CASSGSGGSSPLHF. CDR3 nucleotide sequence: TGTGCCAGCAGTGGATCGGGGGGAAGTTCACCCCTCCACTTT.